This T cell receptor (beta chain) was documented in a study of blood T cell repertoires in COVID-19. Study in general: Sites across the United States, Italy and Spain contributed samples from acute and convalescent COVID-19. From T cells, B-cell-depleted T cells, or PBMCs came the material, which was cDNA or gDNA.

CDR3 length: 16 amino acids. V was pared by 1 base and J by 1 base, with 3 bases of the junction left unmatched. Germline CDR1 is LGHNA and CDR2 is YNFKEQ. In the authors' methods: Estimates of nucleated cell counts were drawn from the amplification of reference gene primers. Data came from immunoSEQ multiplex PCR; TCRdb stores just in-frame clones and leaves some out. For V, J and clone size, that table is used; D and trimming come from the DNA. The data hold around 140,000 clones, with over 65% observed a single time. The sample consisted of peripheral blood. This TCR was sampled from a human donor in a cohort sampled during active COVID-19. The chain joins TRBV4-2 to TRBJ2-2; 7 nucleotides line up with TRBD1. The CDR3 nucleotides are TGTGCCAGCAGCCAAGTACCAGGGGGGAACACCGGGGAGCTGTTTTTT. Encoded protein: CASSQVPGGNTGELFF.